This T cell receptor beta chain was retrieved from a study of blood T cell repertoires in COVID-19 (TCRdb year 2020). Describing the broader study: Samples covering the acute and convalescent phases of COVID-19 were provided by collaborators in the United States, Italy and Spain. The dataset comprised deeply sampled blood TCRbeta repertoires from subjects exposed to, actively infected with, or recovered from COVID-19. The repertoires were made available in a free public database intended to serve as a resource for research on the immune response to SARS-CoV-2. Where available, HLA class I and class II types were taken from metadata supplied by the sample provider and were not determined by assay-based typing. The sample metadata nearly always contained a de-identified subject ID, COVID-19 status, age in years and sex. The material from the prospective study consisted of cDNA or gDNA derived from T cells, B-cell-depleted T cells, or PBMCs. Samples came from the ongoing ImmuneRACE study (first 160 participants) plus 1,254 subjects from 6 global collaborators. Overall study results and their limits: The quantity of clinical and demographic metadata differed by source and by participant and was supplied without curation.

Cut back by 8 bases and 5 bases, the V and J ends lie 26 bases apart. CDR1 is given as WNHNN and CDR2 as SYGVQD, both from the germline V gene (reference sequence). Including the terminal cysteine and phenylalanine, the CDR3 comprises 17 residues. The entry retains the CDR3 DNA only, 51 bases that are in frame from base 1. The collaborating institutions used their own protocols to collect whole blood in K2EDTA tubes. Collaborator samples were shipped for TCRbeta analysis as frozen whole blood, isolated PBMCs, or DNA extracted from either sample type. The immunoSEQ Assay, a bias-controlled multiplex PCR, was used to amplify TCRbeta CDR3 regions from genomic DNA. The paper's processing steps were these. The number of nucleated cells in each sample was estimated from the amplification of reference gene primers within the assay. To quantify the absolute abundance of each unique TCRbeta CDR3 rearrangement, sequence reads were collapsed and filtered. Productive Simpson clonality was computed per sample as the square root of Simpson's diversity index over productive rearrangements. This immuneACCESS table, as held by TCRdb, lists in-frame sequences with V and J called but not all clones. Of the missing ones, under half trace to an unresolved V gene in checked studies; the others have no known cause. V and J calls and clone size are as listed in that table; D and trimming were resolved from the DNA. The sample data list about 140,000 clones, and more than 75% of these were observed just once. The top ten clonotypes cover around 4% of the sample.

A note on this clone: Its antigen is currently not known. No base qualities exist here, and no much larger clone lies one base off it.

The rearranged segments are TRBV10-1 and TRBJ2-3, and the D gene may be TRBD2, 5 bases matching. Material for sequencing was peripheral blood. The sequence came from a man aged 55 to 70 with acute or convalescent COVID-19. The CDR3 region: CASGKRWPEGTLDTQYF. The DNA sequence is TGCGCCAGCGGCAAGAGATGGCCAGAGGGAACATTAGATACGCAGTATTTT.